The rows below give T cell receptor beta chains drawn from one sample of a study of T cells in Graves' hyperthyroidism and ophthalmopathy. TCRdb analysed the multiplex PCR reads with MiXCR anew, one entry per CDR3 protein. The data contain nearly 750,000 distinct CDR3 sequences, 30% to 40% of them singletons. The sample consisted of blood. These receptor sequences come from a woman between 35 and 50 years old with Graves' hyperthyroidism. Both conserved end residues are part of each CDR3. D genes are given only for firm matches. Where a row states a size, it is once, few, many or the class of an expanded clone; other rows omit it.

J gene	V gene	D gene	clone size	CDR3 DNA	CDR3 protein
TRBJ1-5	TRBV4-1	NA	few	TGCGCCAGCACGACGGTGGCAGAGCCAGGTTACAATCAGCCCCAGCATTTT	CASTTVAEPGYNQPQHF
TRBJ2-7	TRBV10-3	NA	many	TGTGCCATCAGTGGAGTGGACCACCGCTCCTACGAGCAGTACTTC	CAISGVDHRSYEQYF
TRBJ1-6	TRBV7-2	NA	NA	TGCGCCAGCAGCCTCCGACCCAAACCGAGCTCCTATAATTCACCCCTCCACTTT	CASSLRPKPSSYNSPLHF
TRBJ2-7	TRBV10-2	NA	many	TGCGCCAGCAGCTCGACCCCCTACGAGCAGTACTTC	CASSSTPYEQYF
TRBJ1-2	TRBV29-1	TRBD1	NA	TGCAGCGTCCTGGACAGGGGCCACTATGGCTACACCTTC	CSVLDRGHYGYTF
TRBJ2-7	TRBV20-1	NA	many	TGCAGTGCGGAACAGGGAGGAGACGAGCAGTACTTC	CSAEQGGDEQYF
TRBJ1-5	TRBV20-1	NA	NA	TGCAGTGCTAGAGACCTTCGCGGAAATCAGCCCCAGCATTTT	CSARDLRGNQPQHF
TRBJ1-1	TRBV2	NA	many	TGTGCCAGCAGTGAAGGACCGGTGGGGAGTGAAGCTTTCTTT	CASSEGPVGSEAFF
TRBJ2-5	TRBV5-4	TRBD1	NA	TGTGCCAGCAGCTCGTGGGGACAGGAGATCCAAGAGACCCAGTACTTC	CASSSWGQEIQETQYF
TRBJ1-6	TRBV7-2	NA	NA	TGTGCCAGCAGCGGGGGGACGATTTATTCACCCCTCCACTTT	CASSGGTIYSPLHF
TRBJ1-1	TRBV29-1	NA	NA	TGCAGCGTTGGGGAAGAATTGGCTTTCTTT	CSVGEELAFF
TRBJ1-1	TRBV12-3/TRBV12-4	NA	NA	TGTGCCAGCAGGAAACAGGTGATGAACACTGAAGCTTTCTTT	CASRKQVMNTEAFF
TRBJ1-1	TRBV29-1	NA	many	TGCAGCGTCCAGGGTTCCGGTAGGACTGAAGCTTTCTTT	CSVQGSGRTEAFF
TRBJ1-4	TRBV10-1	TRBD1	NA	TGCGCCAGCAGCCCAGGACAGGCTCCAACTAATGAAAAACTGTTTTTT	CASSPGQAPTNEKLFF
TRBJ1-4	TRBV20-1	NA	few	TGCAGTGCAATTGGACAGCCATTGGAAACCTATGAAAAACTGTTTTTT	CSAIGQPLETYEKLFF
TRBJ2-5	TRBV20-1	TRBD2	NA	TGCAGTGCTATGGGGCTAGCGGGGGGCTCCCAAGAGACCCAGTACTTC	CSAMGLAGGSQETQYF
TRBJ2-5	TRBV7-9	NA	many	TGTGCCAGCAGCTTGACCTACGAAGAGACCCAGTACTTC	CASSLTYEETQYF